This TCR beta chain was sequenced during a study of cytomegalovirus exposure and HLA in healthy donors. Study-level findings and limits: DRB1 showed the most TCR associations and HLA-C the fewest in a later analysis, as rates varied by HLA locus.

After removal of 5 bases from V and 4 bases from J, the junction contained 11 bases not matched to a gene. Looked up from germline, CDR1 is MDHEN and CDR2 is SYDVKM. The CDR3 has 16 amino acids. Use of 60 Vbeta and 13 Jbeta primers characterized the PCR. The assay was immunoSEQ multiplex PCR, and TCRdb's table has in-frame clones only and misses some. The sample includes under 120,000 clones, about 83% of them seen just once. In the case of this clone: What it binds is unknown.

The TCR originated in a female donor in good health and CMV-seropositive. This rearrangement joins TRBV28 to TRBJ2-3; 8 bases agree with TRBD1. Sequenced sample: PBMCs. The CDR3 region is CASSPQGARGSDTQYF. For the CDR3, the DNA is TGTGCCAGCAGTCCTCAGGGGGCGCGAGGTTCAGATACGCAGTATTTT.